Below, one TCR beta chain is given with its context. Its antigen is as yet unknown. Patients having uncontrolled infection, another autoimmune disease, pregnancy or lactation were not included. PBMCs came from about 10 ml fresh peripheral blood. Researchers amplified the TCR beta CDR3 regions from RNA transcripts. Primed by the HTBI set, a first-round RT-PCR was run on the TCR CDR3. In TCRdb, the multiplex PCR reads were re-called with MiXCR into one record per CDR3 protein. Of some 320,000 distinct CDR3 sequences in the sample, 12% to 15% were seen once. CDR3 size: 14 residues. V was pared by 6 bases and J by 3 bases, with 6 bases of the junction left unmatched. The data belong to a study of T cells in Graves' hyperthyroidism and ophthalmopathy. Whole-study findings and limits: Appearing also in blood were most of the thyroid clonotypes expanded above 0.001.

The origin of this receptor is a woman aged 40 to 50 with Graves' ophthalmopathy. Sequenced: blood. The chain couples TRBV12-3 or TRBV12-4 to TRBJ2-7; 9 bases match TRBD2. The CDR3 coding sequence is TGTGCCAGCAGGATCTCTAGCGGGAACTACGAGCAGTACTTC. It encodes CASRISSGNYEQYF.